Below, 20 T cell receptor beta chains from the same sample are listed, as sequenced in a study of beta chain features in type 1 diabetes. Study findings and constraints: Type 1 diabetes patients had moderately but significantly shorter TCRB CDR3s in all four CD4+ subsets.

These TCRs' antigens remain unknown. What was sequenced were expressed TCRB transcripts, since all of the isolated RNA had been reverse transcribed. Sequenced by immunoSEQ multiplex PCR; TCRdb stores in-frame clones only, minus some. The sample yields 130,000 or so clones, 15% to 20% seen once. The sample was central memory CD4+ T cells from blood. These receptors came from a young man with type 1 diabetes.

The V gene is TRBV9, the J gene TRBJ2-3; TRBD2 matches 8 bases. Trimming cost V 0 bases and J 5 bases; bases outside gene matches: 5. Per the germline V gene, CDR1 is SGDLS and CDR2 is YYNGEE. This CDR3 has 15 amino acids. CDR3 in DNA: TGTGCCAGCAGCGTAGCTACGGCGGGGGGAGATACGCAGTATTTT. Amino acid sequence: CASSVATAGGDTQYF.

This clone has only a few counts. CDR3 loop: CASSPNSGTANTGELFF. The DNA for the CDR3 is TGTGCCAGCAGTCCGAATTCCGGGACAGCGAACACCGGGGAGCTGTTTTTT. The V call is TRBV25-1, the J call TRBJ2-2; 7 bases match TRBD1. V trimming: 5 bases; J trimming: 0 bases; junction bases outside the gene matches: 9. The CDR3 covers 17 residues. Germline lookup yields CDR1 MGHDK and CDR2 SYGVNS.

The sample holds a few counts of this clone. The chain carries TRBV28 and TRBJ2-7, with D maybe TRBD2 (5 bases). Germline V gives CDR1 MDHEN, CDR2 SYDVKM. Deletions cut 8 bases from V and 0 bases from J, with 11 bases between. The CDR3 extends over 13 amino acids. CDR3 in amino acids: CASGGDRSYEQYF. CDR3 coding DNA: TGTGCCAGCGGAGGAGATCGCTCCTACGAGCAGTACTTC.

This clone was detected ten times or more. The rearrangement links TRBV5-1 to TRBJ2-3; 9 bases map to TRBD2. The V gene's germline CDR1 is SGHRS and CDR2 YFSETQ. This CDR3 region has 16 residues. The J segment lost 0 bases and the V segment lost 0 bases, leaving 2 bases of the junction unmatched. The CDR3 nucleotides read TGCGCCAGCAGCTTGGCCACTAGCGGGAGCACAGATACGCAGTATTTT. It is translated as CASSLATSGSTDTQYF.

This clone was seen more than once but under ten times. The CDR3, as DNA: TGTGCCAGCAGCCACACAGGGGGAGGTCAGCCCCAGCATTTT. This codes for CASSHTGGGQPQHF. This chain uses TRBV4-2 with TRBJ1-5; 8 positions match TRBD1. V was pared by 3 bases and J by 6 bases, with 4 bases of the junction left unmatched. Germline assignment: CDR1 LGHNA and CDR2 YNFKEQ. CDR3 length: 14 amino acids.

J is TRBJ1-2 and V is TRBV4-3; maybe TRBD1 (6 bases). CDR1 LGHNA and CDR2 YSLEER come from the germline V gene. V was clipped by 6 bases and J by 8 bases, with 16 bases between them. The CDR3 runs 13 residues. The CDR3 region is CASRPSGGQGYTF. The DNA of the CDR3 is TGCGCCAGCAGACCCTCCGGGGGCCAGGGCTACACCTTC.

This clone was seen a few times. J is TRBJ1-1 and V is TRBV7-9; 11 nucleotides match TRBD1. Germline V gene lookup returns CDR1 SEHNR and CDR2 FQNEAQ (reference sequence). This CDR3 has 18 amino acids. The V segment lost 8 bases and the J segment 0 bases; nucleotides outside the gene matches: 14. In DNA, the CDR3 is TGTGCCAGCTTCTCCGGGACAGGGGGACACGGAGTGAACACTGAAGCTTTCTTT. This encodes CASFSGTGGHGVNTEAFF.

This clone was detected only a few times. This sequence joins TRBV18 and TRBJ1-3; 7 nucleotides match TRBD1. After removal of 1 base from V and 3 bases from J, the junction contained 9 bases not matched to a gene. This CDR3 is built from 17 residues. CDR1 and CDR2 (germline): KGHSH, LQKENI. The CDR3 spells CASSPQTGLASGNTIYF. CDR3 sequence (DNA): TGTGCCAGCTCACCACAGACAGGGCTTGCAAGTGGAAACACCATATATTTT.

This clone has ten or more counts. This chain uses TRBV2 with TRBJ1-3; a possible D gene is TRBD1 (5 bases). V shed 2 bases and J shed 3 bases, with 11 bases lying between them. CDR1 and CDR2 (germline): SNHLY, FYNNEI. The CDR3 sequence is 15 residues long. CDR3 in DNA: TGTGCCAGCAGTGAAAGGAGGGGTAGTGGAAACACCATATATTTT. Protein product: CASSERRGSGNTIYF.

The chain links TRBV18 to TRBJ2-1, with D hard to call. This CDR3 is 12 amino acids long. V shed 2 bases and J shed 10 bases, with 9 bases lying between them. The germline CDR1 and CDR2 sequences are KGHSH and LQKENI. Here the CDR3 DNA reads TGTGCCAGCTCACCATTCCCCCCAGAGCAGTTCTTC. Protein: CASSPFPPEQFF.

The V call is TRBV5-6, the J call TRBJ2-7, with D perhaps given as TRBD1 or TRBD2 (7 bases each). V lost 3 bases and J 1 base, leaving 14 bases between the germline ends. The length of the CDR3 is 15 residues. The germline V gene has CDR1 SGHDT and CDR2 YYEEEE. CDR3 coding DNA: TGTGCCAGCAGCTCCACAGGGGAGGGATCCTACGAGCAGTACTTC. Translation: CASSSTGEGSYEQYF.

The chain employs TRBV7-2 and TRBJ1-2; unclear D gene. Trimming cost V 4 bases and J 1 base, with 7 bases left between them. This CDR3 has 13 amino acids. Per the germline V gene, CDR1 is SGHTA and CDR2 is FQGNSA. The CDR3 sequence is CASSSDGNYGYTF. CDR3 DNA sequence: TGTGCCAGCAGCTCGGACGGTAACTATGGCTACACCTTC.

This clone was picked up a small number of times. The chain links TRBV6-1 to TRBJ2-7, with 9 bases identical to TRBD1. Germline V gene sequence: CDR1 MNHNS, CDR2 SASEGT. There are 15 residues in the CDR3. V shed 6 bases and J 4 bases; nucleotides not matched to a gene: 10. In DNA, the CDR3 is TGTGCCAGCAGGAGGAGGGACAGGGATGGGTACGAGCAGTACTTC. Translating gives CASRRRDRDGYEQYF.

This clone was counted between two and nine times. This chain joins TRBV10-3 and TRBJ2-2; tentative D call: TRBD1 (6 bases). The germline V and J ends were trimmed by 6 bases and 0 bases, with 17 bases remaining between them. The CDR3 is made up of 17 amino acids. CDR1 is ENHRY, CDR2 SYGVKD, per germline. The CDR3 sequence is CAISGASGTPNTGELFF. The CDR3 bases are TGTGCCATCAGCGGCGCCTCCGGGACACCGAACACCGGGGAGCTGTTTTTT.

The chain combines TRBV18 with TRBJ1-2; D may be TRBD1 (5 bases). Germline V gene lookup returns CDR1 KGHSH and CDR2 LQKENI. With 3 bases removed from V and 5 bases from J, the gap between germline ends came to 13 bases. This CDR3 contains 14 residues. The CDR3 nucleotides are TGTGCCAGCTCACCCCCGACAGAGGGGTATGGCTACACCTTC. Its protein product is CASSPPTEGYGYTF.

The chain has TRBV5-1 and TRBJ2-1; maybe TRBD2 (6 bases). The CDR3 covers 15 residues. V was shortened by 0 bases and J by 3 bases, with 10 bases between the two germline ends. Germline CDR1 is SGHRS and CDR2 is YFSETQ. CDR3 sequence: CASSLDGSGYNEQFF. The CDR3 bases are TGCGCCAGCAGCTTGGATGGTAGCGGCTACAATGAGCAGTTCTTC.

The count of this clone is one. The rearrangement joins TRBV5-1 to TRBJ2-7; D uncertain. Germline V gene lookup returns CDR1 SGHRS and CDR2 YFSETQ. V lost 0 bases to trimming and J lost 2 bases, with 9 bases between them. The CDR3 is 14 residues long. The DNA for the CDR3 is TGCGCCAGCAGCTTGGACGACGCCCCCTACGAGCAGTACTTC. Protein product: CASSLDDAPYEQYF.

J is TRBJ2-1 and V is TRBV5-1; tentatively, D is TRBD1 (5 bases). Germline V gene sequence: CDR1 SGHRS, CDR2 YFSETQ. The CDR3 sequence is 14 residues long. V lost 0 bases to trimming and J lost 8 bases, with 12 bases between them. The CDR3 DNA is TGCGCCAGCAGCTTGGTAGCAGGGAACGATGAGCAGTTCTTC. Its translation is CASSLVAGNDEQFF. Filled out from reference TRBV5-1 and TRBJ2-1, the complete variable domain reads KAGVTQTPRYLIKTRGQQVTLSCSPISGHRSVSWYQQTPGQGLQFLFEYFSETQRNKGNFPGRFSGRQFSNSRSEMNVSTLELGDSALYLCASSLVAGNDEQFFGPGTRLTVL.

The chain joins TRBV29-1 to TRBJ2-6, with D perhaps matching TRBD2 (6 bases). The germline CDR1 and CDR2 sequences are SQVTM and ANQGSEA. Trimming stripped 4 bases from V and 2 bases from J, with 9 bases between. The CDR3 consists of 14 residues. This CDR3 is CSVVSGAGANVLTF. Written as DNA, the CDR3 is TGCAGCGTTGTGTCGGGGGCTGGGGCCAACGTCCTGACTTTC.

This clone was detected only a few times. The chain uses TRBV28 and TRBJ2-7; 10 nucleotides line up with TRBD1. The V segment lost 5 bases and the J segment 3 bases; nucleotides outside the gene matches: 4. There are 14 residues in the CDR3. The germline gives CDR1 MDHEN, CDR2 SYDVKM. The CDR3 DNA follows: TGTGCCAGCAGTGGGACAGGGGCGAACTACGAGCAGTACTTC. It encodes CASSGTGANYEQYF.